This T cell receptor beta chain was sequenced for a study of beta chain features in type 1 diabetes. Sort purity for all populations was recorded as exceeding 98%. Expressed TCRB transcripts were sequenced after all isolated RNA was converted to cDNA. Sequencing of naive, central memory and regulatory T cell samples gave an average of around 3.5 million reads. TCRdb's table, derived via immunoSEQ multiplex PCR, lists solely in-frame clones and lacks some. The sample contains 150,000 to 200,000 clones, around 8.4% of which appear only once. The CDR3 consists of 15 residues. V trimming: 3 bases; J trimming: 7 bases; junction bases outside the gene matches: 8. From germline, CDR1 is KGHSH and CDR2 LQKENI. This clone was seen a handful of times. The target antigen is unknown. The study, taken as a whole, reports: Researchers reported that naive, central memory and Treg TCRB repertoires appeared more similar in patients than in healthy donors. When Type 1 diabetes patients were examined, their TCRB CDR3s proved moderately but significantly shorter in all four CD4+ subsets. Equally in patients and controls, PCR might preferentially amplify shorter templates.

The clonotype comes from a woman between 18 and 29 years old with type 1 diabetes. The V gene is TRBV18, the J gene TRBJ2-1; 8 nucleotides match TRBD1. Sequencing was done on a sample of central memory CD4+ T cells from blood. This chain's CDR3 is CASSPFAGGYNEQFF. In nucleotides, the CDR3 is TGTGCCAGCTCACCTTTTGCAGGGGGCTATAATGAGCAGTTCTTC.